These 20 T cell receptor beta chains came from one sample sequenced in a study of PD-1 blockade in classical Hodgkin lymphoma (dated by TCRdb to 2018 to 2021). The time point label here, explained by the study, means: newly diagnosed, previously untreated cHL patient sample. Library method: the immunoSEQ multiplex PCR assay. This immuneACCESS table, as held by TCRdb, lists in-frame sequences with V and J called but not all clones. Of the missing ones, under half trace to an unresolved V gene in checked studies; the others have no known cause. This sample holds about 20,000 clones; around 90% were observed only once. 6% to 7.5% of the sample is taken by the ten largest. The sequenced sample consisted of peripheral blood mononuclear cells (PBMCs). The receptors shown here come from a human donor with classical Hodgkin lymphoma.

The gene calls are TRBV25-1 and TRBJ1-5; TRBD1 agrees at 9 bases. The CDR3 extends over 16 amino acids. The germline CDR1 and CDR2 sequences are MGHDK and SYGVNS. With V trimmed by 6 bases and J by 5 bases, 11 bases remained unmatched. This CDR3 is CASSETGTGSHQPQHF. The CDR3 nucleotides are TGTGCCAGCAGCGAAACCGGGACAGGGAGTCATCAGCCCCAGCATTTT.

V gene TRBV6-1 combines with J gene TRBJ1-2; D remains unclear. The length of the CDR3 is 15 residues. V was pared by 6 bases and J by 7 bases, with 21 bases between. Germline V gives CDR1 MNHNS, CDR2 SASEGT. The chain's CDR3 is CASSATPTPTAGYTF. In DNA, the CDR3 is TGTGCCAGCAGCGCTACCCCCACGCCTACGGCTGGCTACACCTTC.

The chain is built from TRBV5-1 and TRBJ2-7; 11 nucleotides line up with TRBD1. Germline trimming cut 4 bases from V and 2 bases from J; bases unmatched to any gene: 5. The CDR3 length is 15 residues. Germline-derived CDR1 and CDR2 are SGHRS and YFSETQ. The CDR3 DNA follows: TGCGCCAGCAGCGAGGGGACAGGGGGTCCCTACGAGCAGTACTTC. This gives the protein CASSEGTGGPYEQYF.

V is TRBV27 and J is TRBJ1-4; D remains ambiguous. The germline gives CDR1 MNHEY, CDR2 SMNVEV (reference sequence). Trimming cost V 0 bases and J 1 base, with 12 bases left between them. The CDR3 length is 17 residues. The CDR3 loop reads CASSLSTPVGTNEKLFF. CDR3 nucleotide sequence: TGTGCCAGCAGTTTATCGACCCCAGTGGGAACTAATGAAAAACTGTTTTTT.

Here the CDR3 reads CASSVLTGGGGTSTDTQYF. In nucleotides, the CDR3 is TGTGCCAGCAGCGTCCTCACCGGCGGGGGGGGGACTAGCACAGATACGCAGTATTTT. J is TRBJ2-3 and V is TRBV9; TRBD2 matches 9 bases. Germline CDR1 reads SGDLS; CDR2 reads YYNGEE. V shed 2 bases and J 0 bases; nucleotides not matched to a gene: 13. The CDR3 contains 19 residues. The whole variable domain, remainder taken from reference TRBV9 and TRBJ2-3, is DSGVTQTPKHLITATGQRVTLRCSPRSGDLSVYWYQQSLDQGLQFLIQYYNGEERAKGNILERFSAQQFPDLHSELNLSSLELGDSALYFCASSVLTGGGGTSTDTQYFGPGTRLTVL.

The chain combines TRBV11-2 with TRBJ1-1; D ambiguous. CDR1 is SGHAT and CDR2 is FQNNGV in the germline V gene. This CDR3 comprises 12 residues. V lost 5 bases to trimming and J lost 8 bases, with 12 bases between them. CDR3 sequence reads: CASSLTGLEAFF. The CDR3 DNA reads as TGTGCCAGCAGCCTGACGGGCCTGGAAGCTTTCTTT.

The CDR3 bases are TGTGCCAGCAGCATGGGACAGATCACAGATACGCAGTATTTT. Amino acid sequence: CASSMGQITDTQYF. The chain recombines TRBV6-4 with TRBJ2-3; 7 nucleotides line up with TRBD1. Trimming cost V 6 bases and J 2 bases; bases outside gene matches: 5. This CDR3 contains 14 residues. Germline V CDR1 and CDR2: MRHNA, SNTAGT.

The chain uses TRBV6-1 and TRBJ2-5; D is possibly TRBD2 (6 bases). The V end was cut by 2 bases, the J end by 5 bases, with 12 bases between. This CDR3 spans 14 amino acids. Germline assignment: CDR1 MNHNS and CDR2 SASEGT. The CDR3 nucleotides are TGTGCCAGCAGTGAAATGCTCGGGAGTGAGACCCAGTACTTC. Translated: CASSEMLGSETQYF.

The table lists this clone with a count of one. The chain uses TRBV30 and TRBJ1-4; 7 nucleotides align to TRBD1. The germline V gene has CDR1 GTSNPN and CDR2 SVGIG (reference sequence). The CDR3 runs to 12 residues. J gave up 5 bases and V 8 bases, and 5 bases lay outside the gene matches. CDR3: CAGDRVNEKLFF. DNA for the CDR3: TGTGCCGGGGACAGAGTGAATGAAAAACTGTTTTTT.

The genes are TRBV14 and TRBJ2-7, with a tentative D call TRBD1 (6 bases). The ends were cut back, 2 bases at V and 0 bases at J, with 20 bases in the middle. Germline-derived CDR1 and CDR2 are SGHDN and FVKESK. The CDR3 is 18 amino acids. The CDR3 is CASSQTNFRGRSSYEQYF. The CDR3 nucleotides are TGTGCCAGCAGCCAAACCAACTTCAGGGGCCGTAGCTCCTACGAGCAGTACTTC.

This clone was observed a single time. The chain uses TRBV6-4 and TRBJ2-1, with D possibly matching TRBD2 (6 bases). The V gene lost 8 bases and the J gene lost 6 bases, with 14 bases spanning the gap. The CDR3 runs to 13 residues. Germline CDR1 is MRHNA and CDR2 is SNTAGT. The CDR3 here is CASSRDEANEQFF. DNA for the CDR3: TGTGCCAGCTCGCGGGACGAGGCCAATGAGCAGTTCTTC.

The rearrangement links TRBV11-2 to TRBJ2-2; 7 bases agree with TRBD1. CDR3 length: 15 residues. Losses at the gene ends were 7 bases for V and 6 bases for J; bases not matched to a gene: 11. From germline, CDR1 is SGHAT and CDR2 FQNNGV. The CDR3 DNA reads as TGTGCCAGCAATAAGGGGGCGGGCGTGGCCGGGGAGCTGTTTTTT. This gives the protein CASNKGAGVAGELFF.

The chain carries TRBV12-5 and TRBJ2-1, with 9 bases that match TRBD2. Trimming cost V 6 bases and J 6 bases; bases outside gene matches: 9. CDR3 length: 15 amino acids. CDR1 is LGHNT, CDR2 FRNRAP, per germline. CDR3 amino acids: CASGWGLASGNEQFF. CDR3 nucleotide sequence: TGTGCTAGTGGCTGGGGACTAGCATCCGGCAATGAGCAGTTCTTC.

This clone occurred once. The chain carries TRBV25-1 and TRBJ2-2; D might be TRBD1 or TRBD2, each matching 6 bases. V was clipped by 6 bases and J by 2 bases, with 10 bases between them. There are 14 residues in the CDR3. The V gene's germline CDR1 is MGHDK and CDR2 SYGVNS. CDR3 sequence reads: CASRGGINTGELFF. Here the CDR3 DNA reads TGTGCCAGCAGAGGGGGGATAAACACCGGGGAGCTGTTTTTT.

This clone was picked up a small number of times. This chain joins TRBV5-8 and TRBJ1-1; D is unresolved. The CDR3 length is 15 residues. Between the trimmed V and J ends, which lost 4 bases and 1 base, there was a span of 14 bases. The V gene's germline CDR1 is SGHTS and CDR2 YDEGEE. CDR3 coding DNA: TGTGCCAGCAGCAAGCTACGGAGCCCGAACACTGAAGCTTTCTTT. Its translation is CASSKLRSPNTEAFF.

This rearrangement joins TRBV27 to TRBJ2-1; D remains ambiguous. Germline values: CDR1 MNHEY, CDR2 SMNVEV (reference sequence). V lost 8 bases, J lost 3 bases, and 5 bases lay in between. The CDR3 sequence is 11 residues long. In DNA, the CDR3 is TGTGCCAGCTTAAACTACAATGAGCAGTTCTTC. This sequence encodes CASLNYNEQFF.

In its sample, this clone was seen once. The V gene is TRBV9, the J gene TRBJ2-1; possibly TRBD1 for D (5 bases). V gave up 0 bases and J gave up 4 bases, with 11 bases separating them. Germline V gene data show CDR1 as SGDLS and CDR2 as YYNGEE. The CDR3 length is 15 residues. The CDR3 DNA follows: TGTGCCAGCAGCGTAGGAACAGGAACATACAATGAGCAGTTCTTC. This translates into CASSVGTGTYNEQFF.

The chain is built from TRBV6-5 and TRBJ1-1, with unresolved D. The CDR3 runs 11 residues. Trimming took off 2 bases at V and 11 bases at J, with 9 bases between the two ends. Germline V gene data show CDR1 as MNHEY and CDR2 as SVGAGI. The DNA of the CDR3 is TGTGCCAGCAGTTACCGGGGTGAGGCTTTCTTT. Its translation is CASSYRGEAFF.

The V call is TRBV4-2, the J call TRBJ1-1; 7 bases match TRBD1. CDR1 is LGHNA and CDR2 is YNFKEQ in the germline V gene. The junction had 6 bases not matched to a gene; V was cut back by 1 base and J by 4 bases. The CDR3 contains 15 residues. CDR3 in amino acids: CASSQGQGWGTEAFF. The CDR3 nucleotides are TGTGCCAGCAGCCAAGGACAGGGCTGGGGCACTGAAGCTTTCTTT.

The gene calls are TRBV5-6 and TRBJ2-6; 7 nucleotides match TRBD1. CDR3 size: 15 residues. The trim removed 2 bases at V and 4 bases at J, leaving 3 bases unmatched. Germline V gives CDR1 SGHDT, CDR2 YYEEEE. The chain's CDR3 is CASSLQGFGANVLTF. CDR3 in DNA: TGTGCCAGCAGCTTACAGGGGTTCGGGGCCAACGTCCTGACTTTC.